These 9 T cell receptor beta chains were all obtained from the same sample, sequenced in a study of Graves' ophthalmopathy and Graves' hyperthyroidism. Amplified material comprised TCR beta CDR3 regions derived from RNA transcripts. HTBI primers were used in a first-round RT-PCR, which preceded a second-round multiplex PCR. Each CDR3 protein gets one entry after TCRdb re-called the multiplex PCR reads with MiXCR. The sample has around 670,000 distinct CDR3 sequences, 40% seen once. Material for sequencing was peripheral blood. The receptor source for this set is an adult man with Graves' ophthalmopathy.

The rearrangement uses TRBV7-3 and TRBJ2-5; 15 bases are a match to TRBD2. V shed 5 bases and J 2 bases; nucleotides not matched to a gene: 9. This CDR3 is 18 amino acids long. Germline CDR1 is SGHTA and CDR2 is FQGTGA. The CDR3 protein is CASSPGLAGGRAQETQYF. CDR3 coding DNA: TGTGCCAGCAGCCCCGGACTAGCGGGGGGGCGGGCGCAAGAGACCCAGTACTTC. Complete variable domain (other parts from reference TRBV7-3 and TRBJ2-5): GAGVSQTPSNKVTEKGKYVELRCDPISGHTALYWYRQSLGQGPEFLIYFQGTGAADDSGLPNDRFFAVRPEGSVSTLKIQRTERGDSAVYLCASSPGLAGGRAQETQYFGPGTRLLVL.

V gene TRBV20-1 combines with J gene TRBJ2-7, with D possibly being TRBD1 or TRBD2 (5 bases each). The CDR3 contains 17 residues. The V gene lost 5 bases and the J gene lost 4 bases, with 27 bases spanning the gap. Per germline, CDR1 DFQATT and CDR2 SNEGSKA (reference sequence). In DNA, the CDR3 is TGCAGTGCTTCCCGAACCGGGACGGTGCTGACTATGTACGAGCAGTACTTC. Protein: CSASRTGTVLTMYEQYF.

The chain recombines TRBV7-9 with TRBJ2-5, with 10 bases that match TRBD1. CDR1 is SEHNR, CDR2 FQNEAQ, per germline (reference sequence). The CDR3 loop spans 15 amino acids. The junction had 8 bases not matched to a gene; V was cut back by 6 bases and J by 4 bases. CDR3 loop: CASSLDRGRLETQYF. DNA of the CDR3: TGTGCCAGCAGTCTCGACAGGGGGCGCCTAGAGACCCAGTACTTC.

There are a few counts of this clonotype. The rearrangement uses TRBV20-1 and TRBJ2-6, with D possibly matching TRBD1 (5 bases). Germline assignment: CDR1 DFQATT and CDR2 SNEGSKA (reference sequence). CDR3 size: 15 residues. V lost 4 bases to trimming and J lost 2 bases, with 12 bases between them. The CDR3 region is CSAISGLAGANVLTF. The CDR3 coding sequence is TGCAGTGCTATTTCAGGGTTAGCTGGGGCCAACGTCCTGACTTTC.

About this clonotype itself: One end of the junction does not line up with germline, which may come from a read error. The V gene is TRBV27, the J gene TRBJ2-5; 10 bases align to TRBD2. The CDR3 is 14 amino acids. Germline loops: CDR1 MNHEY, CDR2 SMNVEV (reference sequence). Here the CDR3 DNA reads TGTGCCAGCAGGGCAGCGGGAGGGCCAAAGACCCGGTACTTC. Translated: CASRAAGGPKTRYF.

This clonotype showed up many times. The V gene is TRBV5-6, the J gene TRBJ1-5; D gene unclear. V was clipped by 1 base and J by 5 bases, with 4 bases between them. Germline lookup yields CDR1 SGHDT and CDR2 YYEEEE. The CDR3 is 12 residues long. CDR3 in DNA: TGTGCCAGCAGCTTGATGGATCAGCCCCAGCATTTT. It yields the protein CASSLMDQPQHF.

This clonotype came up a few times. V usage is TRBV20-1 and J usage is TRBJ1-2; 8 bases match TRBD1. V lost 5 bases, J lost 6 bases, and 2 bases stayed unmatched. The length of the CDR3 is 11 residues. CDR1 and CDR2 (germline): DFQATT, SNEGSKA (reference sequence). In DNA form, the CDR3 reads TGCAGTGCTTCAGGGGGCCATGGCTACACCTTC. It encodes CSASGGHGYTF.

The table lists this clonotype with many counts. The rearrangement joins TRBV2 to TRBJ2-7; no clear D gene. V shed 6 bases and J shed 3 bases, with 18 bases lying between them. Germline V lookup: CDR1 SNHLY, CDR2 FYNNEI. The CDR3 is made up of 15 amino acids. The CDR3 nucleotides read TGTGCCAGCAGCTCGACCTCGGGCTGGTACTACGAGCAGTACTTC. It codes for CASSSTSGWYYEQYF.

Here the CDR3 DNA reads TGCCGGCTCCAGATCAGGACAGGGTTTACTGAAGCTTTCTTT. Residues: CRLQIRTGFTEAFF. The chain is built from TRBV20-1 and TRBJ1-1, with 8 bases identical to TRBD1. The CDR3 runs 14 residues. The germline CDR1 and CDR2 sequences are DFQATT and SNEGSKA (reference sequence).